The 6 T cell receptor beta chains below come from one sample, sequenced in a study of blood T cell repertoires in COVID-19. TCRdb's table, derived via immunoSEQ multiplex PCR, lists solely in-frame clones and lacks some. This table has approximately 250,000 clones, about 82% appearing once. Input material: peripheral blood. These receptors came from a man aged 50-60 years with COVID-19, enrolled during active disease.

The chain is built from TRBV2 and TRBJ1-6; maybe TRBD1 (6 bases). Trimming took 6 bases from V and 9 from J, leaving 15 bases between them. Germline V lookup: CDR1 SNHLY, CDR2 FYNNEI. The CDR3 sequence is 14 residues long. The CDR3 bases are TGTGCCAGCAGAGGGGCAGGGGAGGGTTCACCCCTCCACTTT. As protein: CASRGAGEGSPLHF.

The chain has TRBV7-3 and TRBJ2-1; D is uncertain. The ends were cut back, 2 bases at V and 15 bases at J, with 17 bases in the middle. Looked up from germline, CDR1 is SGHTA and CDR2 is FQGTGA. There are 13 residues in the CDR3. CDR3 sequence reads: CASSLVSIEERFF. CDR3 nucleotides: TGTGCCAGCAGCTTAGTGAGCATTGAAGAGAGGTTCTTC.

V and J are TRBV7-2 and TRBJ2-1; TRBD2 matches at 8 bases. V lost 2 bases to trimming and J lost 14 bases; unmatched junction nucleotides: 5. CDR1 and CDR2 (germline): SGHTA, FQGNSA. There are 12 residues in the CDR3. Written as DNA, the CDR3 is TGTGCCAGCAGCTTATATAGCGGGGTGAAGTTCTTC. Its protein product is CASSLYSGVKFF.

The chain joins TRBV7-6 to TRBJ2-6, with 7 positions matching TRBD1. Germline trimming cut 5 bases from V and 2 bases from J; bases unmatched to any gene: 12. The length of the CDR3 is 18 residues. Germline V gene sequence: CDR1 SGHVS, CDR2 FNYEAQ. CDR3 nucleotides: TGTGCCAGCAGCCAAGAGGGGGCAGGGGTTGCTGGGGCCAACGTCCTGACTTTC. This sequence encodes CASSQEGAGVAGANVLTF.

The chain couples TRBV24-1 to TRBJ2-3; weak D call: TRBD1 (5 bases). In germline, CDR1 is KGHDR, CDR2 SFDVKD. The CDR3 sequence is 15 residues long. V was pared by 3 bases and J by 2 bases, with 11 bases between. The CDR3 nucleotides are TGTGCCACCAGTGATAGGGGTTGGGACACAGATACGCAGTATTTT. Residues: CATSDRGWDTDTQYF.

The chain recombines TRBV10-2 with TRBJ2-2, with 7 nucleotides matching TRBD2. This CDR3 has 16 amino acids. From germline, CDR1 is WSHSY and CDR2 SAAADI. Losses at the gene ends were 0 bases for V and 6 bases for J; bases not matched to a gene: 7. CDR3: CASSESGEGSAGELFF. In DNA form, the CDR3 reads TGCGCCAGCAGTGAGTCGGGGGAGGGGTCGGCCGGGGAGCTGTTTTTT.